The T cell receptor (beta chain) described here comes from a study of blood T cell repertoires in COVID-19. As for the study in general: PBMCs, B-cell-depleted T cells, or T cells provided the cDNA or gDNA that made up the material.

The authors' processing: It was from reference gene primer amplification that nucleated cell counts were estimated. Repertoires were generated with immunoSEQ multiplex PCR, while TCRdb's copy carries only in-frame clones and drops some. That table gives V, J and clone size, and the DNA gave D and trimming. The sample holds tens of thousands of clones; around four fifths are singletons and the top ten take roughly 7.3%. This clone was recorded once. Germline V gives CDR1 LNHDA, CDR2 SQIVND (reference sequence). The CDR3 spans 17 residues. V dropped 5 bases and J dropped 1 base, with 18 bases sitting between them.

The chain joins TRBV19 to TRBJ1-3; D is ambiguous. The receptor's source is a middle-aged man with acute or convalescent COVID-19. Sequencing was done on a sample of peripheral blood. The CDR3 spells CASSAGRKTVSGNTIYF. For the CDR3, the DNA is TGTGCCAGTAGTGCCGGCAGGAAAACGGTGTCTGGAAACACCATATATTTT.